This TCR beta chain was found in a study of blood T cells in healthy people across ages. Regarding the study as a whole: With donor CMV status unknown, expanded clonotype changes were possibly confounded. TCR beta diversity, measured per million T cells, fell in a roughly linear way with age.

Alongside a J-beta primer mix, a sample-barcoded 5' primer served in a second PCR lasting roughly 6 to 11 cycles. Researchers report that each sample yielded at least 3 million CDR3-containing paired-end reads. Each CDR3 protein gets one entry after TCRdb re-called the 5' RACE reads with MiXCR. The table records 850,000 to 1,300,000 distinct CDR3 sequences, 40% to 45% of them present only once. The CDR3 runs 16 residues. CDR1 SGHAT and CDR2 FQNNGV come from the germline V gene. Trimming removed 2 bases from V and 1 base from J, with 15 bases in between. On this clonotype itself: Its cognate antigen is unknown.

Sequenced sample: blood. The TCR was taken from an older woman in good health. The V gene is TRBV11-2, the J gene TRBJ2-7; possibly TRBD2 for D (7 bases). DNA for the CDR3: TGTGCCAGCAGCTTAACGGGCAGGGGAGGGTCCTACGAGCAGTACTTC. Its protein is CASSLTGRGGSYEQYF.